The 12 T cell receptor beta chains below all came from one sample that was sequenced in a study of shared clonotypes between healthy human individuals. The table came from immunoSEQ multiplex PCR; TCRdb's copy has only in-frame clones and leaves some out. The data contain under 850,000 clones, almost 95% of them singletons. The naive CD8 subset, CD45RO-negative cells positively selected for CCR7, excluded terminally differentiated effector memory CD45RA+ cells. The sample taken for sequencing was naive CD8+ T cells sorted from blood. The receptors originated from a man aged 30-40 years in good health.

The chain carries TRBV7-6 and TRBJ2-6; D gene uncertain. The V and J ends lost 5 bases and 1 base respectively, with 12 bases between them. This CDR3 has 16 residues. CDR1 and CDR2 from the germline V gene are SGHVS and FNYEAQ. The CDR3 region is CASSGTLKSGANVLTF. CDR3 coding DNA: TGTGCCAGCAGCGGTACCCTAAAATCTGGGGCCAACGTCCTGACTTTC.

The chain uses TRBV28 and TRBJ2-3; the match to TRBD1 covers 8 bases. This CDR3 contains 19 residues. The ends lost 1 base at V and 2 bases at J; junction bases unmatched: 14. The germline V gene has CDR1 MDHEN and CDR2 SYDVKM. CDR3 sequence (DNA): TGTGCCAGCAGTTTATTTAGTGTAGGGGACAGGCAGATCACAGATACGCAGTATTTT. Translation: CASSLFSVGDRQITDTQYF.

This sequence joins TRBV29-1 and TRBJ1-1; no clear D gene. Germline V gene sequence: CDR1 SQVTM, CDR2 ANQGSEA. Trimming pared 7 bases from V and 4 bases from J, leaving 10 bases between. There are 11 residues in the CDR3. CDR3 coding DNA: TGCAGCGAGGTTGCGGGCACTGAAGCTTTCTTT. Amino acids: CSEVAGTEAFF.

The chain links TRBV6-5 to TRBJ2-3; D unresolved. The V end was cut by 4 bases, the J end by 0 bases, with 11 bases between. The CDR3 has 15 residues. CDR1 is MNHEY and CDR2 is SVGAGI in the germline V gene. In DNA, the CDR3 is TGTGCCAGCAGTTCCCTTCTGTCTAGCACAGATACGCAGTATTTT. It is translated as CASSSLLSSTDTQYF.

The chain combines TRBV29-1 with TRBJ2-1; possibly TRBD1 or TRBD2 for D (5 bases each). The CDR3 spans 16 residues. Trimming left V 6 bases short and J 0 bases short, with 18 bases between. Looked up from germline, CDR1 is SQVTM and CDR2 is ANQGSEA. Here the CDR3 reads CSVPPRVGDSYNEQFF. CDR3 nucleotides: TGCAGCGTGCCCCCCAGAGTGGGGGACTCCTACAATGAGCAGTTCTTC.

This clone was picked up a small number of times. The gene calls are TRBV28 and TRBJ1-4, with a tentative D call TRBD1 (5 bases). Trimming pared 7 bases from V and 6 bases from J, leaving 15 bases between. Germline values: CDR1 MDHEN, CDR2 SYDVKM. The CDR3 sequence is 14 residues long. The CDR3 DNA sequence: TGTGCCAGCACGACCATTTGGGGGGATGAAAAACTGTTTTTT. Translation gives CASTTIWGDEKLFF.

The chain combines TRBV5-6 with TRBJ2-1; TRBD2 matches at 7 bases. The CDR3 consists of 16 residues. V was clipped by 0 bases and J by 8 bases; unmatched bases: 11. CDR1 and CDR2 from the germline V gene are SGHDT and YYEEEE. CDR3 bases: TGTGCCAGCAGCTTGGTCGCGACTAGCTTCCTCGATGAGCAGTTCTTC. This translates into CASSLVATSFLDEQFF.

This clone was recorded only once. V is TRBV27 and J is TRBJ2-1; TRBD2 matches at 8 bases. Germline lookup yields CDR1 MNHEY and CDR2 SMNVEV (reference sequence). The CDR3 extends over 15 amino acids. V dropped 5 bases and J dropped 2; count of bases not matched to a gene: 5. The CDR3 reads CASSATSGAYNEQFF. The CDR3 nucleotides read TGTGCCAGCAGTGCTACTAGCGGAGCCTACAATGAGCAGTTCTTC.

The chain couples TRBV27 to TRBJ2-7; D may be TRBD2 (6 bases). V was cut by 10 bases and J by 2 bases, with 15 bases left in between. CDR3 size: 13 residues. CDR1 is MNHEY and CDR2 is SMNVEV in the germline V gene (reference sequence). CDR3 DNA: TGTGCCACCCGCGGCGGGGTCCCCTACGAGCAGTACTTC. Its protein product is CATRGGVPYEQYF.

This chain joins TRBV7-3 and TRBJ2-1, with a weak D call TRBD1 (6 bases). CDR3 length: 15 amino acids. CDR1 is SGHTA and CDR2 is FQGTGA in the germline V gene. V was clipped by 5 bases and J by 4 bases, with 15 bases between them. CDR3 sequence reads: CASSPRQALYNEQFF. CDR3 nucleotides: TGTGCCAGCAGCCCAAGACAGGCCCTATACAATGAGCAGTTCTTC.

The V gene is TRBV5-6, the J gene TRBJ2-7; D is unclear. Trimming took off 1 base at V and 0 bases at J, with 2 bases between the two ends. Germline CDR1 and CDR2: SGHDT and YYEEEE. CDR3 length equals 12 residues. The CDR3 spells CASSLTSYEQYF. DNA of the CDR3: TGTGCCAGCAGCTTGACCTCCTACGAGCAGTACTTC. Full variable domain (rest looked up from reference TRBV5-6 and TRBJ2-7): DAGVTQSPTHLIKTRGQQVTLRCSPKSGHDTVSWYQQALGQGPQFIFQYYEEEERQRGNFPDRFSGHQFPNYSSELNVNALLLGDSALYLCASSLTSYEQYFGPGTRLTVT.

The V call is TRBV10-1, the J call TRBJ2-2; 7 positions match TRBD2. The CDR3 runs to 15 residues. Germline CDR1 reads WNHNN; CDR2 reads SYGVQD (reference sequence). V gave up 4 bases and J gave up 4 bases; unmatched junction bases: 6. The CDR3 spells CASSGAGRTTGELFF. Written as DNA, the CDR3 is TGCGCCAGCAGTGGGGCCGGGAGGACCACCGGGGAGCTGTTTTTT.